Here is one T cell receptor beta chain with its context. This record belongs to a study of blood T cell repertoires in COVID-19. Looked up from germline, CDR1 is WSHSY and CDR2 is SAAADI. V gave up 1 base and J gave up 7 bases, with 14 bases separating them. This CDR3 is 15 amino acids long. Sequencing used immunoSEQ multiplex PCR; TCRdb keeps in-frame clones, though not all of them. The table records some 200,000 clones, around 87% of them present only once. This receptor was identified in a man aged 25 to 40 in a cohort exposed to, infected with or recovered from COVID-19 (not recorded which). This chain links TRBV10-2 with TRBJ2-4, with TRBD2 as a possible D gene (6 bases). The sample taken for sequencing was PBMCs or T cells enriched from blood (not recorded which). CDR3 region: CASSEWRGVGNIQYF. CDR3 sequence (DNA): TGCGCCAGCAGTGAGTGGCGGGGAGTGGGGAACATTCAGTACTTC.